The next 6 T cell receptor beta chains were all read from a single sample in a study of T cells in Graves' hyperthyroidism and ophthalmopathy. What was amplified from RNA transcripts were TCR beta CDR3 regions. First-round RT-PCR with HTBI primers amplified the TCR CDR3 region. TCRdb recomputed calls from the multiplex PCR reads with MiXCR, one row per CDR3 protein. The table records 550,000 to 700,000 distinct CDR3 sequences, 46% of them present only once. The sample consisted of peripheral blood or thyroid tissue (not recorded which). These receptors were taken from an adult woman with Graves' disease, either hyperthyroidism or ophthalmopathy (not recorded which).

This clonotype was counted at least ten times. The V gene is TRBV6-6, the J gene TRBJ2-7; D assignment may be TRBD1 or TRBD2 (5 bases each). The germline V gene has CDR1 MNHNY and CDR2 SVGAGI (reference sequence). The CDR3 runs 15 residues. V lost 5 bases to trimming and J lost 5 bases, with 19 bases between them. The CDR3 reads CASSEEGEGRDEQYF. For the CDR3, the DNA is TGTGCCAGCAGTGAAGAGGGAGAGGGGCGGGACGAGCAGTACTTC.

This clonotype was counted many times. The gene calls are TRBV24-1 and TRBJ1-5; perhaps TRBD1 as D (5 bases). The CDR3 runs to 12 residues. The V end lost 9 bases, the J end lost 8 bases, and 13 bases lay between the germline ends. Per germline, CDR1 KGHDR and CDR2 SFDVKD. The CDR3 DNA follows: TGTGCCACCTCTTCGGGGGGAAAGCCCCAGCATTTT. This translates into CATSSGGKPQHF.

The rearrangement joins TRBV28 to TRBJ2-3; TRBD2 agrees at 13 bases. Germline-derived CDR1 and CDR2 are MDHEN and SYDVKM. With 6 bases clipped from V and 5 bases from J, the junction kept 5 bases outside the gene matches. The CDR3 runs 15 residues. The CDR3 DNA reads as TGTGCCAGCAGCCGACTAGCGGGAGGTGTAGATACGCAGTATTTT. It specifies CASSRLAGGVDTQYF.

The chain uses TRBV20-1 and TRBJ1-2; D ambiguous. Germline-derived CDR1 and CDR2 are DFQATT and SNEGSKA (reference sequence). This CDR3 is built from 13 residues. The CDR3 protein is CSVDPPTNYGYTF. The DNA for the CDR3 is TGCAGCGTGGACCCCCCGACAAACTATGGCTACACCTTC.

This clonotype was picked up one time. V is TRBV6-1 and J is TRBJ1-2; possible D gene TRBD1, 5 bases. Germline V gene lookup returns CDR1 MNHNS and CDR2 SASEGT. CDR3 size: 13 residues. V was pared by 3 bases and J by 4 bases, with 9 bases between. CDR3: CASSDPDTYGYTF. In DNA, the CDR3 is TGTGCCAGCAGTGACCCGGACACCTATGGCTACACCTTC.

There are many counts of this clonotype. This chain uses TRBV9 with TRBJ2-7, with 8 bases matching TRBD1. Germline V CDR1 and CDR2: SGDLS, YYNGEE. V was pared by 5 bases and J by 2 bases, with 6 bases of the junction left unmatched. The CDR3 spans 14 residues. CDR3 amino acids: CASSATGATYEQYF. The CDR3 DNA reads as TGTGCCAGCAGTGCGACAGGGGCCACCTACGAGCAGTACTTC.